This section outlines one TCR beta chain sequence together with its context. The table came from immunoSEQ multiplex PCR; TCRdb's copy has only in-frame clones and leaves some out. The sample yields 70,000 to 85,000 clones, around 91% seen once. The sample is drawn from a study of brain T cells in children with intractable seizures. This CDR3 has 14 amino acids. Trimming removed 5 bases from V and 3 bases from J, with 14 bases in between. CDR1 and CDR2 (germline): GTSNPN, SVGIG (reference sequence). The input for sequencing was peripheral blood, taken at surgery. This TCR came from a girl aged 2 to 9 with Rasmussen encephalitis and intractable seizures. The chain has TRBV30 and TRBJ1-5; TRBD1 might be the D (6 bases). The CDR3 loop is CAWGVGTPNQPQHF. CDR3 DNA sequence: TGTGCCTGGGGAGTCGGGACACCCAATCAGCCCCAGCATTTT.